This T cell receptor beta chain emerged from a study of blood T cell repertoires in COVID-19. Study background: PBMCs, B-cell-depleted T cells, or T cells provided the cDNA or gDNA that made up the material.

Germline V CDR1 and CDR2: SGHTS, YDEGEE. The V end lost 4 bases, the J end lost 1 base, and 12 bases lay between the germline ends. The CDR3 is made up of 14 amino acids. Repertoires were generated with immunoSEQ multiplex PCR, while TCRdb's copy carries only in-frame clones and drops some. This sample yields tens of thousands of clones, of which about 88% are seen a single time; 13% to 15% belongs to the top ten. The V call is TRBV5-8, the J call TRBJ2-7, with a tentative D call TRBD1 (7 bases). This TCR came from a human donor in a cohort sampled during active COVID-19. Sequenced input: peripheral blood. CDR3 protein: CASSLSGGSYEQYF. The CDR3 nucleotides read TGTGCCAGCAGCCTATCAGGGGGGTCCTACGAGCAGTACTTC.